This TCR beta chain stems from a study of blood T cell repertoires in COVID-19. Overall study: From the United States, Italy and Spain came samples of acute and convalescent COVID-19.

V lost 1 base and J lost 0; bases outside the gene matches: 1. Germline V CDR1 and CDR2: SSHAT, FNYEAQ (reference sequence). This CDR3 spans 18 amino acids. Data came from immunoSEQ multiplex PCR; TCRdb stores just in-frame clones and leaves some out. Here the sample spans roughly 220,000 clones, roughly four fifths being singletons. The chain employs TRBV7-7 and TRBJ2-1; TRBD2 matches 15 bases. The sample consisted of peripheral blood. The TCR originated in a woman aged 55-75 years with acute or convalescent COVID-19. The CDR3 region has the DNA TGTGCCAGCAGCTTAGGGACTAGCGGGGGGGGCTCCTACAATGAGCAGTTCTTC. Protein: CASSLGTSGGGSYNEQFF.